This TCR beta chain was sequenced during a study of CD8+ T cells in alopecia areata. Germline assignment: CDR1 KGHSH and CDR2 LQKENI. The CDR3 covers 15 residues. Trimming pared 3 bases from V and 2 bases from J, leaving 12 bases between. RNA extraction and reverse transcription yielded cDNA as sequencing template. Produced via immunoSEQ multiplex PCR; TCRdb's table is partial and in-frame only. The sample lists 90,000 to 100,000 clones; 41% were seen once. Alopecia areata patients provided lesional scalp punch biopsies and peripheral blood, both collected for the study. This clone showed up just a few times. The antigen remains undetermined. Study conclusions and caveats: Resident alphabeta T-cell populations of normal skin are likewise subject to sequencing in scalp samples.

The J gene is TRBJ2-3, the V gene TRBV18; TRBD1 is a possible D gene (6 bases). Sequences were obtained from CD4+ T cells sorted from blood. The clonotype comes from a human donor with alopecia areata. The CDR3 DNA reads TGTGCCAGCTCACCTCCCGACAGGCTCACAGATACGCAGTATTTT. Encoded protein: CASSPPDRLTDTQYF. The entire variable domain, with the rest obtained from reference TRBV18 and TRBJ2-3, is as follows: NAGVMQNPRHLVRRRGQEARLRCSPMKGHSHVYWYRQLPEEGLKFMVYLQKENIIDESGMPKERFSAEFPKEGPSILRIQQVVRGDSAAYFCASSPPDRLTDTQYFGPGTRLTVL.